One and the same sample provided the 21 T cell receptor beta chains below, sequenced in a study of identical twins. TCRdb re-called the 5' RACE reads with MiXCR, one entry per CDR3 protein. Among 300,000 to 400,000 distinct CDR3 sequences listed, 10% to 15% were seen once. This same sample was also taken into another study, of yellow fever vaccine responses in identical twins.

Sequences were obtained from CD8+ T cells sorted from blood. The receptor set was obtained from a woman younger than 35 in good health.

This clonotype appeared a few times. The chain joins TRBV29-1 to TRBJ1-2; no firm D call. The V gene's germline CDR1 is SQVTM and CDR2 ANQGSEA. Trimming pared 7 bases from V and 6 bases from J, leaving 9 bases between. This CDR3 comprises 10 residues. The CDR3 is CSAEGDGYTF. CDR3 sequence (DNA): TGCAGCGCTGAGGGAGATGGCTACACCTTC.

The chain combines TRBV11-1 with TRBJ1-6; D may be TRBD1 (5 bases). Trimming removed 0 bases at V and 7 bases at J, with 10 bases between. The CDR3 sequence is 15 residues long. The germline gives CDR1 SGHAT, CDR2 FQDESV (reference sequence). The CDR3 DNA reads TGTGCCAGCAGCTTAGCCGCCTGGGGGAATTCACCCCTCCACTTT. Protein sequence: CASSLAAWGNSPLHF.

In this sample, this clonotype turned up once. As the CDR3 is not closed by the conserved phenylalanine or tryptophan, this likely results from a read error. The rearrangement links TRBV2 to TRBJ1-5; no reliable D call. Germline CDR1 reads SNHLY; CDR2 reads FYNNEI. This CDR3 region has 15 residues. The V and J ends lost 1 base and 4 bases respectively, with 11 bases between them. The CDR3 protein is CASSEDGVSNQPQHL. The CDR3, as DNA: TGTGCCAGCAGTGAAGACGGGGTGTCGAATCAGCCCCAGCATTTG.

This clonotype was detected only a few times. This chain uses TRBV7-9 with TRBJ2-3; 12 nucleotides agree with TRBD2. Trimming removed 5 bases from V and 4 bases from J; junction bases left unmatched: 7. The germline V gene has CDR1 SEHNR and CDR2 FQNEAQ (reference sequence). The CDR3 length is 16 residues. CDR3 protein: CASSAPGLAGSDTQYF. DNA of the CDR3: TGTGCCAGCAGCGCCCCGGGACTAGCGGGCTCAGATACGCAGTATTTT.

The sample holds many counts of this clonotype. The rearrangement uses TRBV7-2 and TRBJ2-1; the D call may be TRBD1 or TRBD2 (5 bases each). V dropped 1 base and J dropped 7 bases, with 8 bases sitting between them. Germline loops: CDR1 SGHTA, CDR2 FQGNSA. This CDR3 region has 13 residues. As DNA, the CDR3 is TGTGCCAGCAGCTTAGTATGGGGGAATGAGCAGTTCTTC. Its translation: CASSLVWGNEQFF.

This clonotype came up a few times. The V call is TRBV7-8, the J call TRBJ2-2; D remains ambiguous. V lost 5 bases to trimming and J lost 0 bases, with 10 bases between them. CDR3 length equals 15 residues. Germline assignment: CDR1 SGHVS and CDR2 FQNEAQ. The CDR3 is CASSPHRSNTGELFF. The CDR3 coding sequence is TGTGCCAGCAGCCCGCACAGATCGAACACCGGGGAGCTGTTTTTT. The full variable domain, in which reference TRBV7-8 and TRBJ2-2 provide the parts outside the CDR3, is GAGVSQSPRYKVAKRGQDVALRCDPISGHVSLFWYQQALGQGPEFLTYFQNEAQLDKSGLPSDRFFAERPEGSVSTLKIQRTQQEDSAVYLCASSPHRSNTGELFFGEGSRLTVL.

The CDR3 is CASTGTNADTQYF. The DNA for the CDR3 is TGTGCCAGCACAGGGACGAACGCAGATACGCAGTATTTT. This chain joins TRBV21-1 and TRBJ2-3; the D call of TRBD1 is as the table states it, not checked on the DNA. TRBV21-1 is flagged as a pseudogene. This CDR3 has 13 amino acids.

The chain employs TRBV7-9 and TRBJ2-7, with TRBD1 matching 9 bases. Germline V gene data show CDR1 as SEHNR and CDR2 as FQNEAQ (reference sequence). The length of the CDR3 is 15 residues. With V trimmed by 5 bases and J by 5 bases, 10 bases remained unmatched. The CDR3 sequence is CASSPPGTGWHEQYF. CDR3 bases: TGTGCCAGCAGCCCACCCGGGACAGGGTGGCACGAGCAGTACTTC.

This clonotype has only a few counts. The rearrangement uses TRBV28 and TRBJ2-5, with D perhaps TRBD1 or TRBD2 (5 bases each). This CDR3 comprises 16 residues. Germline CDR1 reads MDHEN; CDR2 reads SYDVKM. V was clipped by 5 bases and J by 0 bases, with 16 bases between them. CDR3 in amino acids: CASSTLGWGYQETQYF. The CDR3 DNA is TGTGCCAGCAGTACCCTCGGCTGGGGGTACCAAGAGACCCAGTACTTC.

There are a few counts of this clonotype. The V call is TRBV7-9, the J call TRBJ2-5, with D unresolved. The V end lost 3 bases, the J end lost 0 bases, and 8 bases lay between the germline ends. The CDR3 is made up of 14 amino acids. CDR1 is SEHNR and CDR2 is FQNEAQ in the germline V gene (reference sequence). In nucleotides, the CDR3 is TGTGCCAGCAGCTTTGAGCCGCACCAAGAGACCCAGTACTTC. Its translation is CASSFEPHQETQYF.

The rearrangement uses TRBV7-6 and TRBJ2-3, with D maybe TRBD2 (6 bases). Trimming took off 5 bases at V and 6 bases at J, with 18 bases between the two ends. Germline V lookup: CDR1 SGHVS, CDR2 FNYEAQ. The CDR3 runs 15 residues. The CDR3 reads CASSITASVEDTQYF. The CDR3 coding sequence is TGTGCCAGCAGCATCACCGCTAGCGTCGAGGATACGCAGTATTTT.

This chain joins TRBV27 and TRBJ2-1; 16 bases are a match to TRBD2. The CDR3 sequence is 17 residues long. In germline, CDR1 is MNHEY, CDR2 SMNVEV (reference sequence). With 6 bases clipped from V and 8 bases from J, the junction kept 10 bases outside the gene matches. The CDR3 sequence: CASSNPGTSGRAHEQFF. CDR3 nucleotides: TGTGCCAGCAGCAATCCCGGGACTAGCGGGAGGGCCCATGAGCAGTTCTTC.

The sample holds a few counts of this clonotype. The V call is TRBV11-2, the J call TRBJ2-3, with D possibly TRBD2 on 5 matching bases. CDR3 length equals 17 residues. Deletions cut 0 bases from V and 1 base from J, with 14 bases between. Germline values: CDR1 SGHAT, CDR2 FQNNGV. CDR3 sequence (DNA): TGTGCCAGCAGCTTAGATGGCGGACTGTCCGGCACAGATACGCAGTATTTT. This codes for CASSLDGGLSGTDTQYF.

This clonotype was seen repeatedly, ten times or more. The rearrangement links TRBV12-3 or TRBV12-4 to TRBJ1-2, with D possibly TRBD1 on 6 matching bases. The V and J ends lost 7 bases and 4 bases respectively, with 10 bases between them. This CDR3 is 12 amino acids long. The CDR3 spells CASTDRPYGYTF. The DNA for the CDR3 is TGTGCCAGCACTGACAGGCCCTATGGCTACACCTTC.

The chain is built from TRBV15 and TRBJ2-2; D is ambiguous. V lost 1 base to trimming and J lost 3 bases, with 9 bases between them. The CDR3 sequence is 15 residues long. Germline V gene sequence: CDR1 LNHNV, CDR2 YYDKDF (reference sequence). CDR3 DNA sequence: TGTGCCACCAGCAGAGGGCTGGGGTACACCGGGGAGCTGTTTTTT. Its protein product is CATSRGLGYTGELFF.

The gene calls are TRBV29-1 and TRBJ2-1; TRBD1 matches 8 bases. The CDR3 is 15 amino acids. J lost 9 bases, V lost 5 bases, and 15 bases had no gene match. The germline V gene encodes CDR1 SQVTM and CDR2 ANQGSEA. The CDR3: CSVLDPGQASVEQFF. The CDR3 bases are TGCAGCGTTCTGGACCCGGGACAGGCTTCTGTTGAGCAGTTCTTC.

The V gene is TRBV6-1, the J gene TRBJ2-7, with 7 bases aligning to TRBD1. The V and J ends lost 4 bases and 6 bases, in that order; junction bases with no gene match: 9. Germline CDR1 and CDR2: MNHNS and SASEGT. The CDR3 is 14 residues long. CDR3: CASSARRQGPEQYV. In DNA form, the CDR3 reads TGTGCCAGCAGTGCACGGAGACAGGGCCCCGAGCAGTACGTC.

This chain links TRBV11-2 with TRBJ1-2; no reliable D call. Per germline, CDR1 SGHAT and CDR2 FQNNGV. The CDR3 is 16 amino acids. V was trimmed by 0 bases and J by 6 bases, leaving 17 bases between them. The CDR3 sequence: CASSLDEWGEGNGYTF. The CDR3 coding sequence is TGTGCCAGCAGCTTAGATGAGTGGGGTGAAGGAAATGGCTACACCTTC.

The table lists this clonotype with many counts. V gene TRBV4-1 combines with J gene TRBJ2-5; perhaps D is TRBD1 or TRBD2 (5 bases each). Trimming removed 1 base at V and 5 bases at J, with 14 bases between. The germline V gene encodes CDR1 MGHRA and CDR2 YSYEKL. The CDR3 is 15 residues long. The CDR3 DNA is TGCGCCAGCAGCCAAGGAGGAGTGGGGGTCGAGACCCAGTACTTC. As protein: CASSQGGVGVETQYF.

This clonotype was seen ten or more times. The V gene is TRBV12-3 or TRBV12-4, the J gene TRBJ2-1; D remains ambiguous. Trimming removed 10 bases at V and 10 bases at J, with 17 bases between. The CDR3 has 12 residues. The CDR3 is CATRDGIYEQFF. Written as DNA, the CDR3 is TGTGCCACCAGAGACGGCATTTACGAGCAGTTCTTC.

This clonotype was counted between two and nine times. The chain uses TRBV6-4 and TRBJ2-7, with TRBD2 matching 11 bases. Unmatched junction bases numbered 11, after V lost 5 bases and J lost 2 bases. Per germline, CDR1 MRHNA and CDR2 SNTAGT. The CDR3 loop spans 17 amino acids. The CDR3 region has the DNA TGTGCCAGCAGTTTGGGCCGAGGGACTAGCGGACCCTACGAGCAGTACTTC. It encodes CASSLGRGTSGPYEQYF.